This T cell receptor beta chain is from a study of T cell responses to AZD1222 COVID-19 vaccine. Study at large: Whether given at about 4 or about 12 weeks, second doses were pooled. Notes on the study in general: AZD1222 recipients seropositive at baseline numbered only five or six. Researchers report vaccine-associated CD4 TCRs spanning spike, with dominance at 160-218 and 743-854. Repertoires were obtained solely post-peak T cell response.

Per germline, CDR1 MNHNY and CDR2 SVGAGI (reference sequence). Trimming pared 4 bases from V and 0 bases from J, leaving 10 bases between. The CDR3 extends over 15 amino acids. Sequenced by immunoSEQ multiplex PCR; TCRdb stores in-frame clones only, minus some. The table includes about 150,000 clones, nearly 95% detected once. Notes on this clone: What it recognizes is unknown.

This sequence was found in an adult in good health. The sequences come from peripheral blood, collected on day 0 of AZD1222 vaccination. V gene TRBV6-6 combines with J gene TRBJ1-5, with D uncertain. The CDR3 DNA follows: TGTGCCAGCAGTTCCCTCGGTCTTAGCAATCAGCCCCAGCATTTT. Translated: CASSSLGLSNQPQHF.